One and the same sample provided the 10 T cell receptor beta chains below, sequenced in a study of T cell changes during pregnancy in multiple sclerosis (dated by TCRdb to the late 2010s). Receptor amplification or capture employed the immunoSEQ multiplex PCR assay. The clones in this table, taken by TCRdb from immuneACCESS, are in-frame only. Not every clone is retained; where verified, under half of the shortfall comes from an unresolved V gene, and the cause of the rest is unknown. This sample gives just under 20,000 clones in total; 80% to 90% of them show up just once. The ten largest clones take up about 7.5% of the sample. The sequences come from CD8+ T cells from peripheral blood mononuclear cells, collected in the second trimester of pregnancy. The receptors shown here come from a female donor in good health, enrolled as a control in a pregnancy study.

In its sample, this clone was seen once. This rearrangement joins TRBV4-1 to TRBJ1-1, with D unclear. The ends were cut back, 5 bases at V and 6 bases at J, with 13 bases in the middle. Germline V gene data show CDR1 as MGHRA and CDR2 as YSYEKL. CDR3 length: 13 residues. The CDR3 sequence: CASSSWAPPEAFF. In nucleotides, the CDR3 is TGCGCCAGCAGCTCCTGGGCCCCTCCTGAAGCTTTCTTT.

The V and J genes are TRBV19 and TRBJ2-3; D call uncertain. Trimming pared 6 bases from V and 5 bases from J, leaving 9 bases between. The CDR3 loop spans 12 amino acids. From germline, CDR1 is LNHDA and CDR2 SQIVND (reference sequence). The CDR3 sequence is CASSSAGDTQYF. The CDR3, as DNA: TGTGCCAGTAGCTCCGCAGGAGATACGCAGTATTTT.

This chain links TRBV30 with TRBJ1-5; 8 bases are a match to TRBD1. The V segment lost 5 bases and the J segment 5 bases; nucleotides outside the gene matches: 8. Looked up from germline, CDR1 is GTSNPN and CDR2 is SVGIG (reference sequence). The CDR3 runs 14 residues. Here the CDR3 reads CAWGGTGVYQPQHF. As DNA, the CDR3 is TGTGCCTGGGGGGGGACAGGTGTATATCAGCCCCAGCATTTT.

The rearrangement uses TRBV7-9 and TRBJ2-1; 9 bases map to TRBD2. The CDR3 has 13 amino acids. V shed 4 bases, J shed 10 bases, and the junction held 5 bases outside the gene matches. Germline V gene sequence: CDR1 SEHNR, CDR2 FQNEAQ (reference sequence). CDR3 in amino acids: CASSYMLAGEQFF. CDR3 coding DNA: TGTGCCAGCAGCTACATGCTAGCGGGGGAGCAGTTCTTC.

The chain joins TRBV6-5 to TRBJ1-1, with unresolved D. V dropped 3 bases and J dropped 6 bases, with 14 bases sitting between them. The CDR3 runs to 14 residues. Germline-derived CDR1 and CDR2 are MNHEY and SVGAGI. The CDR3 loop reads CASSYSGVRAEAFF. In nucleotides, the CDR3 is TGTGCCAGCAGTTATTCCGGGGTTCGTGCTGAAGCTTTCTTT.

The genes are TRBV6-1 and TRBJ2-1, with 7 nucleotides matching TRBD2. V lost 10 bases, J lost 6 bases, and 9 bases stayed unmatched. The CDR3 runs to 13 residues. Looked up from germline, CDR1 is MNHNS and CDR2 is SASEGT. The CDR3 DNA sequence: TGTGCCACTACTGGGCGGGAGTTCAATGAGCAGTTCTTC. Translated, it gives CATTGREFNEQFF.

This chain connects TRBV10-2 to TRBJ2-7; D call uncertain. The CDR3 spans 13 residues. The V gene lost 6 bases and the J gene lost 3 bases, with 12 bases spanning the gap. Looked up from germline, CDR1 is WSHSY and CDR2 is SAAADI. The CDR3 bases are TGCGCCAGCAGGGGCGCTTCAGACTACGAGCAGTACTTC. This sequence encodes CASRGASDYEQYF.

This clone was observed once. This rearrangement joins TRBV29-1 to TRBJ1-2; no definite D call. Germline V gene sequence: CDR1 SQVTM, CDR2 ANQGSEA. Trimming removed 1 base at V and 3 bases at J, with 3 bases between. The CDR3 totals 11 residues. The CDR3 bases are TGCAGCGTTGAAGGGCACTATGGCTACACCTTC. It is translated as CSVEGHYGYTF.

CDR3 DNA sequence: TGTGCCAGCAGTCCTCTAGGGGGAGGGCCGGGTGAGCAGTTCTTC. It is translated as CASSPLGGGPGEQFF. The rearrangement joins TRBV2 to TRBJ2-1; possibly TRBD2 for D (7 bases). Trimming removed 5 bases from V and 9 bases from J, with 20 bases in between. The CDR3 totals 15 residues. Germline CDR1 is SNHLY and CDR2 is FYNNEI.

This clone has a single count. The chain couples TRBV10-3 to TRBJ1-1; possible D gene TRBD1, 6 bases. From germline, CDR1 is ENHRY and CDR2 SYGVKD. V dropped 0 bases and J dropped 5 bases, with 10 bases sitting between them. The CDR3 has 14 residues. The CDR3 DNA is TGTGCCATCAGTGAGTCACAGGGTTGGACTGAAGCTTTCTTT. It encodes CAISESQGWTEAFF.